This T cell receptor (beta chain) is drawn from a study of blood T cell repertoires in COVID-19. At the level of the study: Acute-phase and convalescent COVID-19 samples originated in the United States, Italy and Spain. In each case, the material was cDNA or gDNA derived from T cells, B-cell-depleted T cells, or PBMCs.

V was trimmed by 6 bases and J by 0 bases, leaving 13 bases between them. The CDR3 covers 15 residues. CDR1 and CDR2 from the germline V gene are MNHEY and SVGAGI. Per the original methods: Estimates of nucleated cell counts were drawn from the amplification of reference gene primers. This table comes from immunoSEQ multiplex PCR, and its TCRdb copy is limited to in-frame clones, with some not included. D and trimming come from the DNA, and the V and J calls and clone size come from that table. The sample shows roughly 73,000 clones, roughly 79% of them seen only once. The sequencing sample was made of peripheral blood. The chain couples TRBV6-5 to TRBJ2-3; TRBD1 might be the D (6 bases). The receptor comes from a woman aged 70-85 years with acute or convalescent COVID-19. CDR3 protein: CASRQGFTSTDTQYF. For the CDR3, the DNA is TGTGCCAGCAGGCAGGGGTTTACTAGCACAGATACGCAGTATTTT.